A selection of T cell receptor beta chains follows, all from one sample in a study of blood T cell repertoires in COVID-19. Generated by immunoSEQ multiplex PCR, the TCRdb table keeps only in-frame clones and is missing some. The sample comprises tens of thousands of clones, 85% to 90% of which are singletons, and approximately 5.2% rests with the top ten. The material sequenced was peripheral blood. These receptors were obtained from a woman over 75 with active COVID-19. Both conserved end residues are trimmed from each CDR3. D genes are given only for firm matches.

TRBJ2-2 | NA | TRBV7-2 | ASSLFARGATGELF
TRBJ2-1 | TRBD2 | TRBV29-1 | SVVPGGGYNEQF
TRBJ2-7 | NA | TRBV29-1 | SAQLWTASYEQY
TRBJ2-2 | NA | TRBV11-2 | ASSQIRTAALIGELF
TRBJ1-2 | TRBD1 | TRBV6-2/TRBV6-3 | ASSYAPGQGMDGYT
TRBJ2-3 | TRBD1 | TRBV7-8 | ASSFGTGGPTDTQY
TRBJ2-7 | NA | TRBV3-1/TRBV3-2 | ASSQGGYEQY
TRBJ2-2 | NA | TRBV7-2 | ASSPQGATNTGELF
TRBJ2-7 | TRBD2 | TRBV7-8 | ASSSGLAEWGDEQY
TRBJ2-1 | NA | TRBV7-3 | ASSLGGIYNEQF
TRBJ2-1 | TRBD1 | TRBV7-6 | ASSSRPGQGPRGAYNEQF
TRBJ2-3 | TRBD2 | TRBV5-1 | ASSPAGLAGVPTDTQY
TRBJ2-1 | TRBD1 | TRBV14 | ASSRPGQGANNEQF
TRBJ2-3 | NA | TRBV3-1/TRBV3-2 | DWTNSTDTQY
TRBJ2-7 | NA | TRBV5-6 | ASSPTAPTGEQY
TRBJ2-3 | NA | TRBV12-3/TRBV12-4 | ASSLFGTDTQY
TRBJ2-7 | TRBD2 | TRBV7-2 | ASSSGGAGGLYEQY
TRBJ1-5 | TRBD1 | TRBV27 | ASGTGPFYSNQPQH
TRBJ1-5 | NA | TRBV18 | ASSPELTNQPQH
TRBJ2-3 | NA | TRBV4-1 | ASSQERADTQY
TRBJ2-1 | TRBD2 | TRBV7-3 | ASSPGTSGRDEQF
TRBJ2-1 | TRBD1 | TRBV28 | ASSLLGQQNEQF
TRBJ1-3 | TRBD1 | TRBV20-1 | SASNRGRRGNTIY
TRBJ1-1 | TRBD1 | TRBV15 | ATSIPRGQGVSEAF
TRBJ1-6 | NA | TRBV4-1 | ASSQARVDNSPLH
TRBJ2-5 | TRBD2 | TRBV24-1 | ATSDPSGGRGETQY
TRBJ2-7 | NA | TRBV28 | ASSFPLGGTSSYEQY
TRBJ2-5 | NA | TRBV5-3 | ARSPGADQETQY
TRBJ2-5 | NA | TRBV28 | ASSPVQRKTQY
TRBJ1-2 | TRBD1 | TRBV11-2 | ASSSTGVYGYT
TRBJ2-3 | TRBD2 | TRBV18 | ASELGTSGSTDTQY
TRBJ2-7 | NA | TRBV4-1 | ASSQHRDILYEQY
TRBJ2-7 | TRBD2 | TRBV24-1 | ATSDPRASGRIYEQY
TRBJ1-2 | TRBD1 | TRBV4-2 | ASRGTGLNYGYT
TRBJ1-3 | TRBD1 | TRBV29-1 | SVEGSGTGTF
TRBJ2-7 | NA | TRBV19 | ASSRWDTPTYEQY
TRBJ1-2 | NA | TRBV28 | ASTSTLNYYGYT
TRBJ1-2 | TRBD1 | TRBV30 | AWSRGGPFFYGYT
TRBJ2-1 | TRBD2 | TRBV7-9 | ASSSGIIAGGGNEQF
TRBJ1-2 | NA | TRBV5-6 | ASSLSVRGYT
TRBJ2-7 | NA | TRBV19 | ASSQGTPEVYEQY
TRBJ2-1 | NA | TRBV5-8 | ASSLVRGPFRNEQF
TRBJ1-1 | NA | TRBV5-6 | ASSLGGGTEAF
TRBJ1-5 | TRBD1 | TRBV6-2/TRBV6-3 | ASSSPGQGQRIQH
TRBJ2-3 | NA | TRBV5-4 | ASSAGGRRGTDTQY
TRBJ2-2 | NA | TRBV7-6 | ASSPRSSGELF
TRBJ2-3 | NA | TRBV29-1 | SVTGDTQY
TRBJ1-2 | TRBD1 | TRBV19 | ASSIGQGFGYGYT
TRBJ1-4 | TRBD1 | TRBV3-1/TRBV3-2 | ASSLKGAWEKLF
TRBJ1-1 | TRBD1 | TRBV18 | ASSYRGEVAF
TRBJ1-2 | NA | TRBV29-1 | SVSEGLHGYT
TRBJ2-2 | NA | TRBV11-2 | ASRLGTTNTGELF
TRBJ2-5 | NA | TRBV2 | ASARILEGETQY
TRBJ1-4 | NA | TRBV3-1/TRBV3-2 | ASRGGHREKLF
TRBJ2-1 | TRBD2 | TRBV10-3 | ATTSGRRQNEQF